This T cell receptor (beta chain) was identified in a study of regulatory T cells in long-lasting Graves disease. Overall study context: The study counted Graves' disease as persistent given over 5 years of antithyroid drugs and positive TSH receptor antibodies.

The time point here: persistent/refractory GD, antithyroid drugs over 5 years with positive TRAb. Extracted RNA from PBMCs served as the source of the TCR library. Study-level results: Analysis covered peripheral blood alone, not thyroid tissue.

The germline V and J ends were trimmed by 3 bases and 7 bases, with 21 bases remaining between them. CDR1 is LGHDT, CDR2 YNNKEL, per germline (reference sequence). The CDR3 length is 16 residues. For TCR beta, libraries came from iRepertoire HTBI primers and Arm-PCR of CDR3 regions. TCRdb fed the multiplex PCR reads into MiXCR, producing one record per CDR3 protein. The table lists a few hundred thousand distinct CDR3 sequences, 20% to 25% of them singletons. This clonotype was observed a few times. The antigen is not known. The source material was peripheral blood mononuclear cells (PBMCs), sampled when the disease was refractory, from a patient treated with antithyroid drugs. The origin of this receptor is a female donor with Graves disease. The J gene is TRBJ2-5, the V gene TRBV3-1, with D possibly being TRBD2 (5 bases). CDR3 nucleotide sequence: TGTGCCAGCAGCCATAACGTCCGGGCCGTCCGGGGGACCCAGTACTTC. This translates into CASSHNVRAVRGTQYF.